These 13 T cell receptor beta chains were sequenced from one sample in a study of early T cells in non-severe SARS-CoV-2 infection. TCRdb independently ran MiXCR on the 5' RACE reads; one entry per CDR3 protein. The sample has roughly 51,000 distinct CDR3 sequences, 6% to 8% seen once. The sequencing input was whole blood. Source of these receptors: an adult who was a healthcare worker with PCR-confirmed SARS-CoV-2 infection or an uninfected control (not recorded which).

This clonotype was recorded many times. The chain is built from TRBV25-1 and TRBJ2-7; TRBD1 is a possible D gene (6 bases). V lost 1 base, J lost 3 bases, and 10 bases lay in between. Germline assignment: CDR1 MGHDK and CDR2 SYGVNS. CDR3 size: 14 residues. The chain's CDR3 is CASSEFKGVYEQYF. CDR3 DNA: TGTGCCAGCAGTGAATTTAAGGGGGTCTACGAGCAGTACTTC.

This sequence joins TRBV7-2 and TRBJ2-1; the D gene is possibly TRBD1 (6 bases). CDR3 length: 16 amino acids. Germline values: CDR1 SGHTA, CDR2 FQGNSA. V was clipped by 1 base and J by 2 bases, with 12 bases between them. CDR3 amino acids: CASSLEGGPTYNEQFF. DNA of the CDR3: TGTGCCAGCAGCTTAGAAGGGGGACCTACCTACAATGAGCAGTTCTTC.

This clonotype appeared many times. This chain connects TRBV4-3 to TRBJ1-1; D gene uncertain. Trimming removed 0 bases at V and 6 bases at J, with 8 bases between. This CDR3 comprises 13 residues. Looked up from germline, CDR1 is LGHNA and CDR2 is YSLEER. CDR3: CASSQEGRSEAFF. The CDR3 DNA reads TGCGCCAGCAGCCAAGAAGGGCGATCTGAAGCTTTCTTT.

This chain links TRBV12-3 or TRBV12-4 with TRBJ1-1; D perhaps matches TRBD1 (5 bases). CDR3 length: 14 amino acids. Trimming removed 4 bases from V and 5 bases from J, with 14 bases in between. The CDR3 bases are TGTGCCAGCAGTTCTTTCGGAGGGGATACTGAAGCTTTCTTT. Amino acid sequence: CASSSFGGDTEAFF.

For this clonotype: A much larger clone lies one base from this, so it may be a read error. The rearrangement joins TRBV9 to TRBJ1-2; D unresolved. Germline CDR1 reads SGDLS; CDR2 reads YYNGEE. This CDR3 has 13 amino acids. CDR3 nucleotides: TGTGCCGGCAGCGTGGGTAGGGAGGATGGCTACACCTTC. This gives the protein CAGSVGREDGYTF.

V usage is TRBV7-3 and J usage is TRBJ2-3; no reliable D call. The CDR3 sequence is 12 residues long. V lost 5 bases and J 4 bases, leaving 7 bases between the germline ends. CDR1 and CDR2 (germline): SGHTA, FQGTGA. As DNA, the CDR3 is TGTGCCAGCAGCCCTATCTCAGATACGCAGTATTTT. It encodes CASSPISDTQYF.

This clonotype was seen ten or more times. The genes are TRBV27 and TRBJ2-3; 7 bases align to TRBD2. Germline values: CDR1 MNHEY, CDR2 SMNVEV (reference sequence). This CDR3 comprises 14 residues. V lost 7 bases and J lost 3; bases outside the gene matches: 7. The CDR3 loop reads CASTIRLATDTQYF. The CDR3 DNA follows: TGTGCCAGCACGATCCGACTAGCAACAGATACGCAGTATTTT.

This clonotype was counted between two and nine times. An end of the junction differs from the germline gene, which may be a read error. CDR3 bases: TGTGCCAGCAGCCTAGCGGATTTCAGTGAGCAGTTCTTC. This sequence encodes CASSLADFSEQFF. The chain uses TRBV7-9 and TRBJ2-1; 7 bases agree with TRBD2. Per germline, CDR1 SEHNR and CDR2 FQNEAQ (reference sequence). The CDR3 loop spans 13 amino acids.

With regard to this clonotype: This clone may be a read error of a much larger clone one base away. This chain links TRBV6-5 with TRBJ1-5; maybe TRBD1 (5 bases). The CDR3 runs to 14 residues. The V end lost 6 bases, the J end lost 6 bases, and 15 bases lay between the germline ends. Per the germline V gene, CDR1 is MNHEY and CDR2 is SVGAGI. The CDR3 here is CASSTDWGRQPQHF. CDR3 sequence (DNA): TGTGCCAGCAGCACGGACTGGGGACGTCAGCCCCAGCATTTT.

This rearrangement joins TRBV20-1 to TRBJ1-6, with 9 nucleotides matching TRBD1. The germline V gene has CDR1 DFQATT and CDR2 SNEGSKA (reference sequence). V was clipped by 0 bases and J by 8 bases; unmatched bases: 8. CDR3 length: 16 residues. DNA for the CDR3: TGCAGTGCTAGAGATCATGGGGACAGGGACGATTCACCCCTCCACTTT. Translation gives CSARDHGDRDDSPLHF.

This clonotype has more than one count but fewer than ten. CDR3 DNA sequence: TGTGCCAGCAGTATTCCAGGGTATATTTATGGCTACACCTTC. Its protein product is CASSIPGYIYGYTF. The chain links TRBV12-3 or TRBV12-4 to TRBJ1-2; perhaps TRBD1 as D (5 bases). V was clipped by 5 bases and J by 5 bases, with 15 bases between them. This CDR3 spans 14 amino acids.

This clonotype was recorded a few times. The V gene is TRBV3-1, the J gene TRBJ2-3; 10 nucleotides align to TRBD2. The germline gives CDR1 LGHDT, CDR2 YNNKEL (reference sequence). The CDR3 spans 14 residues. Trimming took 5 bases from V and 6 from J; bases not matched to a gene: 5. CDR3 coding DNA: TGTGCCAGCAGCAAGCGGGGGGGCCCCGATACGCAGTATTTT. Protein product: CASSKRGGPDTQYF.

The table lists this clonotype with many counts. The chain links TRBV11-2 to TRBJ2-4; D gene unclear. The CDR3 runs to 15 residues. Germline CDR1 SGHAT, CDR2 FQNNGV. Trimming shortened V by 5 bases and J by 4 bases, and 15 bases separated the two germline ends. The CDR3 DNA reads as TGTGCCAGCAGCCCCGACACAGCCAAAAAAAACATTCAGTACTTC. Amino acid sequence: CASSPDTAKKNIQYF.